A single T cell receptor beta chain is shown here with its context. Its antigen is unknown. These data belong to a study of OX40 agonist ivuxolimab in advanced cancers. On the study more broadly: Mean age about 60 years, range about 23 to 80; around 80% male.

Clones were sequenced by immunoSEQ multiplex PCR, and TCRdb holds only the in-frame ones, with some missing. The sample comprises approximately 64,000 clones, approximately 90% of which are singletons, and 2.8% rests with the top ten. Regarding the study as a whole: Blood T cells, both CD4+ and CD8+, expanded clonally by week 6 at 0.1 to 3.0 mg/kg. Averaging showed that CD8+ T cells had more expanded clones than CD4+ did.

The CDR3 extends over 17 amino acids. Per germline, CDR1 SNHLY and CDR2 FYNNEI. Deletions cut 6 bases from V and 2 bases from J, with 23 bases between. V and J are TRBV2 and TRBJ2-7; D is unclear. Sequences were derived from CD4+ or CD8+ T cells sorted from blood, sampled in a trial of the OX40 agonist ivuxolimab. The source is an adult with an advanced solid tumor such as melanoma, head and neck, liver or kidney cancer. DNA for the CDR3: TGTGCCAGCAGGTTAAGACTCCCCATAAGGTTGACCTACGAGCAGTACTTC. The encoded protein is CASRLRLPIRLTYEQYF.